This T cell receptor (beta chain) was documented in a study of OX40 agonist ivuxolimab in advanced cancers. The CDR3 length is 16 residues. V lost 0 bases and J 6 bases, leaving 18 bases between the germline ends. CDR1 and CDR2 from the germline V gene are SQVTM and ANQGSEA. TCRdb keeps only in-frame clones here, not all; method: immunoSEQ multiplex PCR. The repertoire holds over 50,000 clones, with 92% as singletons. The genes are TRBV29-1 and TRBJ2-1; D is possibly TRBD1 (5 bases). This specimen consisted of CD4+ or CD8+ T cells sorted from blood, obtained in a trial of the OX40 agonist ivuxolimab. This clonotype was obtained from an adult with an advanced solid tumor such as melanoma, head and neck, liver or kidney cancer. In nucleotides, the CDR3 is TGCAGCGTTGAAGATCAAAGCAGGGTTCGCGGCAATGAGCAGTTCTTC. Translating it yields CSVEDQSRVRGNEQFF.